Shown below are 25 T cell receptor beta chains from a single sample sequenced in a study of T cell clusters in autoimmune cytopenias. TRB rearrangements were amplified by touch-down multiplex PCR with mixed TRB-A/B primers. TCRdb reprocessed the multiplex PCR reads; each CDR3 protein has one entry and no DNA is given. The data show more than 12,000 distinct CDR3 sequences, and the top ten clones hold 2% to 2.5%. TRB amplification used 250 ng of peripheral blood genomic DNA. The source material was peripheral blood. These receptors all come from a human donor with an autoimmune cytopenia or autoimmune hepatitis (not recorded which).

The chain carries TRBV30 and TRBJ2-1; TCRdb gives TRBD1 as the D gene, but with no DNA this cannot be confirmed. The CDR3 runs 14 residues. Germline V gives CDR1 GTSNPN, CDR2 SVGIG (reference sequence). The CDR3 spells CAWSIQRPGDEQFF. Together with reference TRBV30 and TRBJ2-1, the CDR3 gives the full variable domain: SQTIHQWPATLVQPVGSPLSLECTVEGTSNPNLYWYRQAAGRGLQLLFYSVGIGQISSEVPQNLSASRPQDRQFILSSKKLLLSDSGFYLCAWSIQRPGDEQFFGPGTRLTVL.

The chain recombines TRBV20-1 with TRBJ1-4. Germline loops: CDR1 DFQATT, CDR2 SNEGSKA (reference sequence). The CDR3 sequence is 15 residues long. The CDR3 sequence: CSARDRRATNEKLFF.

The V and J genes are TRBV6-5 and TRBJ2-1; the D call of TRBD2 rests on TCRdb alone, since no DNA is present to check it. Germline V gives CDR1 MNHEY, CDR2 SVGAGI. The CDR3 is 16 amino acids. The CDR3 region is CASSLRAGATPREQFF.

The chain recombines TRBV29-1 with TRBJ1-1; TCRdb gives TRBD1 as the D gene, but with no DNA this cannot be confirmed. The length of the CDR3 is 14 residues. Germline CDR1 SQVTM, CDR2 ANQGSEA. The CDR3 here is CSVEVLQGGTEAFF.

This clonotype is classed as medium-sized (0.01 to 0.1%) by frequency. The chain combines TRBV15 with TRBJ2-1; the D call from TCRdb, TRBD2, cannot be confirmed without DNA. The CDR3 covers 15 residues. CDR1 and CDR2 (germline): LNHNV, YYDKDF (reference sequence). This chain's CDR3 is CATSRDLGTSREQFF. Drawing the rest from reference TRBV15 and TRBJ2-1, the complete variable domain is DAMVIQNPRYQVTQFGKPVTLSCSQTLNHNVMYWYQQKSSQAPKLLFHYYDKDFNNEADTPDNFQSRRPNTSFCFLDIRSPGLGDTAMYLCATSRDLGTSREQFFGPGTRLTVL.

Its frequency marks this clonotype as medium-sized (0.01 to 0.1%). J is TRBJ2-3 and V is TRBV15; the D call from TCRdb, TRBD1, cannot be confirmed without DNA. The CDR3 runs to 15 residues. Per germline, CDR1 LNHNV and CDR2 YYDKDF (reference sequence). The CDR3: CATSLGVSSTDTQYF.

CDR3 sequence reads: CSARDLRAGSNTEAFF. The chain joins TRBV20-1 to TRBJ1-1; the TCRdb call, TRBD1, lacks DNA for checking. Germline V gene lookup returns CDR1 DFQATT and CDR2 SNEGSKA (reference sequence). CDR3 length: 16 residues.

Measured by frequency, this clonotype is medium-sized (0.01 to 0.1%). V gene TRBV6-5 combines with J gene TRBJ2-5; TCRdb designates TRBD1, a call that cannot be tested without DNA. The CDR3 has 15 amino acids. Looked up from germline, CDR1 is MNHEY and CDR2 is SVGAGI. CDR3: CASTGTGGITETQYF.

The rearrangement links TRBV12-3 or TRBV12-4 to TRBJ1-2. This CDR3 contains 16 residues. This chain's CDR3 is CASSLSRRRNNYGYTF.

The chain has TRBV7-2 and TRBJ1-5. Per germline, CDR1 SGHTA and CDR2 FQGNSA. The CDR3 sequence is 15 residues long. The CDR3 sequence is CASSFFRESGQPQHF.

V usage is TRBV5-1 and J usage is TRBJ1-6; TCRdb gives TRBD1 as the D gene, but with no DNA this cannot be confirmed. Germline loops: CDR1 SGHRS, CDR2 YFSETQ. This CDR3 region has 15 residues. The CDR3 is CASSLGQGEGSPLHF.

The V and J genes are TRBV20-1 and TRBJ2-7. CDR3 size: 12 residues. Germline lookup yields CDR1 DFQATT and CDR2 SNEGSKA (reference sequence). CDR3 residues: CSARSQSYEQYF.

The chain couples TRBV7-2 to TRBJ2-7; no DNA is available, so the TRBD2 call from TCRdb remains unchecked. CDR1 is SGHTA, CDR2 FQGNSA, per germline. The CDR3 loop spans 15 amino acids. CDR3 sequence: CASSLETSGSYEQYF.

The CDR3 is CASSYNEGHTEAFF. The gene calls are TRBV12-3 or TRBV12-4 and TRBJ1-1. CDR3 length equals 14 residues.

The chain combines TRBV10-3 with TRBJ2-1. CDR3 length: 12 residues. From germline, CDR1 is ENHRY and CDR2 SYGVKD. CDR3 sequence reads: CAISEEVNEQFF.

V and J are TRBV6-5 and TRBJ1-1; no DNA is available, so the TRBD1 call from TCRdb remains unchecked. Per germline, CDR1 MNHEY and CDR2 SVGAGI. The CDR3 sequence is 13 residues long. The CDR3 here is CASRDRAYTEAFF.

The chain joins TRBV12-3 or TRBV12-4 to TRBJ2-5; TCRdb names TRBD2, which stays unverified in the absence of DNA. The CDR3 spans 14 residues. The CDR3 sequence: CASSSGLSGETQYF.

Judged by frequency, this clonotype is medium-sized. The chain carries TRBV19 and TRBJ1-2; TCRdb's D call, TRBD1, is unchecked because there is no DNA. The CDR3 runs 15 residues. Germline V gene lookup returns CDR1 LNHDA and CDR2 SQIVND (reference sequence). CDR3 sequence: CASSPPEGRNYGYTF.

V is TRBV10-3 and J is TRBJ2-7; TCRdb outputs TRBD2, but without DNA this stays unchecked. Germline V CDR1 and CDR2: ENHRY, SYGVKD. The CDR3 contains 13 residues. The CDR3 region is CASAGTATYEQYF.

This rearrangement joins TRBV7-9 to TRBJ1-1; TCRdb proposes TRBD1, but this gene call is untestable without DNA. The CDR3 is made up of 15 amino acids. In germline, CDR1 is SEHNR, CDR2 FQNEAQ (reference sequence). This CDR3 is CASTPTEILNTEAFF.

The chain has TRBV12-3 or TRBV12-4 and TRBJ2-1. The CDR3 covers 15 residues. CDR3 residues: CASSLRRQIYNEQFF.

The rearrangement uses TRBV6-2 or TRBV6-3 and TRBJ1-1; TCRdb's assignment of TRBD1 cannot be checked, as there is no DNA. The CDR3 spans 15 residues. The germline V gene has CDR1 MNHEY and CDR2 SVGEGT. CDR3 sequence: CASSTHTGGNTEAFF.

This clonotype is deemed medium-sized by its frequency. The chain couples TRBV12-3 or TRBV12-4 to TRBJ1-2. The CDR3 extends over 13 amino acids. This CDR3 is CASSLQPNYGYTF.

The rearrangement joins TRBV6-5 to TRBJ2-7. Germline V gene data show CDR1 as MNHEY and CDR2 as SVGAGI. This CDR3 region has 13 residues. The CDR3 spells CASSEGLSYEQYF.

The rearrangement uses TRBV19 and TRBJ2-4; TCRdb outputs TRBD2, but without DNA this stays unchecked. CDR1 and CDR2 (germline): LNHDA, SQIVND (reference sequence). This CDR3 spans 14 amino acids. The CDR3 spells CASSNSGSWDEQYF.